These 22 T cell receptor beta chains were sequenced from one sample in a study of shared clonotypes between healthy human individuals. Method: immunoSEQ multiplex PCR; TCRdb's copy keeps in-frame clones and lacks some. The sample lists around 1.5 million clones, 95% to 99% occurring once. The sample comprised naive CD4+ T cells sorted from blood. Subset specified: CD45RA+ positively selected. The receptors come from a man aged 25-40 years in good health.

The chain is built from TRBV6-5 and TRBJ1-2; 7 bases line up with TRBD1. Trimming removed 2 bases from V and 6 bases from J; junction bases left unmatched: 9. Per the germline V gene, CDR1 is MNHEY and CDR2 is SVGAGI. The CDR3 runs to 15 residues. CDR3 protein: CASSYQRQGSNGYTF. The DNA of the CDR3 is TGTGCCAGCAGTTACCAAAGACAGGGTTCGAATGGCTACACCTTC.

The rearrangement links TRBV7-3 to TRBJ2-1, with 12 bases that match TRBD2. The germline gives CDR1 SGHTA, CDR2 FQGTGA. The CDR3 consists of 19 residues. V was pared by 2 bases and J by 6 bases, with 14 bases of the junction left unmatched. CDR3 bases: TGTGCCAGCAGCTTAGATCCCTTCCCGACTAGCGGGAGAGGCAATGAGCAGTTCTTC. Protein: CASSLDPFPTSGRGNEQFF.

This rearrangement joins TRBV29-1 to TRBJ2-1; 10 bases align to TRBD1. CDR3 length: 15 residues. With 4 bases clipped from V and 2 bases from J, the junction kept 5 bases outside the gene matches. Germline V gene sequence: CDR1 SQVTM, CDR2 ANQGSEA. The CDR3 reads CSVGQGAPPYNEQFF. Written as DNA, the CDR3 is TGCAGCGTTGGACAGGGGGCGCCCCCCTACAATGAGCAGTTCTTC.

The table lists this clone with a count of one. The chain has TRBV5-8 and TRBJ1-5; the match to TRBD1 covers 7 bases. After removal of 5 bases from V and 1 base from J, the junction contained 6 bases not matched to a gene. Germline lookup yields CDR1 SGHTS and CDR2 YDEGEE. The CDR3 is 15 amino acids. The DNA for the CDR3 is TGTGCCAGCAGTAAAGGGGGCGCAAGCAATCAGCCCCAGCATTTT. Translating gives CASSKGGASNQPQHF. Together with reference TRBV5-8 and TRBJ1-5, the CDR3 gives the full variable domain: EAGVTQSPTHLIKTRGQQATLRCSPISGHTSVYWYQQALGLGLQFLLWYDEGEERNRGNFPPRFSGRQFPNYSSELNVNALELEDSALYLCASSKGGASNQPQHFGDGTRLSIL.

In its sample, this clone was seen a few times. The DNA for the CDR3 is TGTGCCAGCAGCGTAGCCCCTAGCGGGAGGGAGACCGGGGAGCTGTTTTTT. Translated, it gives CASSVAPSGRETGELFF. This chain uses TRBV9 with TRBJ2-2, with 12 bases that match TRBD2. J lost 5 bases, V lost 0 bases, and 5 bases had no gene match. This CDR3 is 17 amino acids long. From germline, CDR1 is SGDLS and CDR2 YYNGEE.

CDR3 coding DNA: TGTGCCAGCAGCTTAGTGGTGGATTGGAGCGCAGATACGCAGTATTTT. This encodes CASSLVVDWSADTQYF. The chain links TRBV7-2 to TRBJ2-3; no firm D call. Germline CDR1 and CDR2: SGHTA and FQGNSA. The CDR3 sequence is 16 residues long. The V end lost 1 base, the J end lost 4 bases, and 15 bases lay between the germline ends.

A single count supports this clone. The same CDR3 can be traced to other DNA sequences in this sample. The chain's CDR3 is CASSLGQHTYEQYF. CDR3 nucleotide sequence: TGTGCCAGCAGTTTGGGACAACACACCTACGAGCAGTACTTC. The V call is TRBV28, the J call TRBJ2-7; D is possibly TRBD1 (6 bases). CDR3 length: 14 amino acids. Germline lookup yields CDR1 MDHEN and CDR2 SYDVKM. V shed 3 bases and J shed 2 bases, with 11 bases lying between them.

This chain connects TRBV5-1 to TRBJ2-1, with D perhaps matching TRBD2 (5 bases). The CDR3 consists of 13 residues. CDR1 and CDR2 (germline): SGHRS, YFSETQ. Trimming shortened V by 3 bases and J by 6 bases, and 10 bases separated the two germline ends. The DNA for the CDR3 is TGCGCCAGCAGCTCTGAGGGTTTCAATGAGCAGTTCTTC. Protein: CASSSEGFNEQFF.

The chain carries TRBV9 and TRBJ2-3; tentatively, D is TRBD2 (6 bases). The germline CDR1 and CDR2 sequences are SGDLS and YYNGEE. V was pared by 4 bases and J by 4 bases, with 25 bases between. The CDR3 totals 18 residues. DNA of the CDR3: TGTGCCAGCAGCTTTGGACTCTCGGGCCCCGGGGGTTCAGATACGCAGTATTTT. This encodes CASSFGLSGPGGSDTQYF.

V gene TRBV6-6 combines with J gene TRBJ2-3, with D possibly TRBD1 on 5 matching bases. The CDR3 length is 13 residues. The V end was cut by 5 bases, the J end by 0 bases, with 6 bases between. Germline-derived CDR1 and CDR2 are MNHNY and SVGAGI (reference sequence). The CDR3 loop is CASSAGSTDTQYF. In nucleotides, the CDR3 is TGTGCCAGCAGTGCAGGGAGCACAGATACGCAGTATTTT.

CDR3 sequence reads: CASTIAGGPSKTQYF. In DNA form, the CDR3 reads TGTGCCAGCACCATAGCGGGAGGGCCATCGAAGACCCAGTACTTC. The J gene is TRBJ2-5, the V gene TRBV7-9; 11 nucleotides agree with TRBD2. The CDR3 contains 15 residues. Unmatched junction bases numbered 10, after V lost 7 bases and J lost 6 bases. CDR1 is SEHNR, CDR2 FQNEAQ, per germline (reference sequence). The full variable domain, rest sourced from reference TRBV7-9 and TRBJ2-5, is DTGVSQNPRHKITKRGQNVTFRCDPISEHNRLYWYRQTLGQGPEFLTYFQNEAQLEKSRLLSDRFSAERPKGSFSTLEIQRTEQGDSAMYLCASTIAGGPSKTQYFGPGTRLLVL.

The chain has TRBV6-1 and TRBJ2-4; TRBD2 matches 13 bases. The CDR3 totals 16 residues. The germline CDR1 and CDR2 sequences are MNHNS and SASEGT. The trim removed 2 bases at V and 11 bases at J, leaving 9 bases unmatched. DNA of the CDR3: TGTGCCAGCAGTGAACCGGGACTAGCGGGACCGGGGGTTCAGTACTTC. It specifies CASSEPGLAGPGVQYF.

CDR3 protein: CASSLWDGGGSYEQYF. CDR3 coding DNA: TGTGCCAGCAGTTTATGGGATGGAGGGGGGTCCTACGAGCAGTACTTC. The chain is built from TRBV28 and TRBJ2-7; D may be TRBD1 or TRBD2 (6 bases each). V lost 0 bases and J 1 base, leaving 13 bases between the germline ends. This CDR3 is 16 amino acids long. The V gene's germline CDR1 is MDHEN and CDR2 SYDVKM. Using reference TRBV28 and TRBJ2-7 for the parts outside the CDR3, the full variable domain is DVKVTQSSRYLVKRTGEKVFLECVQDMDHENMFWYRQDPGLGLRLIYFSYDVKMKEKGDIPEGYSVSREKKERFSLILESASTNQTSMYLCASSLWDGGGSYEQYFGPGTRLTVT.

This chain's CDR3 is CASSPAETYEQYF. The CDR3 DNA reads TGTGCCAGCTCACCAGCAGAAACCTACGAGCAGTACTTC. The chain couples TRBV18 to TRBJ2-7; D not certain. This CDR3 has 13 residues. CDR1 is KGHSH and CDR2 is LQKENI in the germline V gene. The V end lost 2 bases, the J end lost 2 bases, and 7 bases lay between the germline ends.

This CDR3 reads CASSLLFLADSGANVLTF. The CDR3 coding sequence is TGTGCCAGCAGCTTGCTCTTTCTGGCGGACTCTGGGGCCAACGTCCTGACTTTC. V gene TRBV5-4 combines with J gene TRBJ2-6; D is uncertain. The CDR3 totals 18 residues. Germline V gene data show CDR1 as SGHNT and CDR2 as YYREEE (reference sequence). Trimming removed 1 base at V and 0 bases at J, with 14 bases between. Combining the CDR3 with reference TRBV5-4 and TRBJ2-6 gives the whole variable domain ETGVTQSPTHLIKTRGQQVTLRCSSQSGHNTVSWYQQALGQGPQFIFQYYREEENGRGNFPPRFSGLQFPNYSSELNVNALELDDSALYLCASSLLFLADSGANVLTFGAGSRLTVL.

The chain uses TRBV1 and TRBJ1-1. TRBV1 counts as a pseudogene. The CDR3 length is 19 residues. As DNA, the CDR3 is TGCACCAGCAGCCAAGAAATCGGGAGAATGGGGACGGTGAACACTGAAGCTTTCTTT. It yields the protein CTSSQEIGRMGTVNTEAFF.

This chain connects TRBV19 to TRBJ1-1; possible D gene TRBD1, 5 bases. CDR1 is LNHDA and CDR2 is SQIVND in the germline V gene (reference sequence). The CDR3 runs 15 residues. The V gene lost 7 bases and the J gene lost 3 bases, with 18 bases spanning the gap. The CDR3 here is CASTPTAWSDTEAFF. CDR3 nucleotide sequence: TGTGCCAGTACCCCGACAGCTTGGAGTGACACTGAAGCTTTCTTT.

This chain links TRBV19 with TRBJ2-1; 11 nucleotides agree with TRBD1. This CDR3 has 19 residues. CDR1 and CDR2 (germline): LNHDA, SQIVND (reference sequence). V trimming: 7 bases; J trimming: 1 base; junction bases outside the gene matches: 15. The CDR3 nucleotides read TGTGCCAGTACCCGAACCGGGACAGGGGGTTTGAAGTCCTACAATGAGCAGTTCTTC. This encodes CASTRTGTGGLKSYNEQFF.

The chain employs TRBV19 and TRBJ2-4; tentatively, D is TRBD1 or TRBD2 (6 bases each). V was trimmed by 1 base and J by 1 base, leaving 11 bases between them. The CDR3 contains 16 residues. Germline CDR1 reads LNHDA; CDR2 reads SQIVND (reference sequence). CDR3 amino acids: CASSIGRGAAKNIQYF. In DNA, the CDR3 is TGTGCCAGTAGTATAGGAAGGGGGGCTGCCAAAAACATTCAGTACTTC. The full variable domain, in which reference TRBV19 and TRBJ2-4 provide the parts outside the CDR3, is DGGITQSPKYLFRKEGQNVTLSCEQNLNHDAMYWYRQDPGQGLRLIYYSQIVNDFQKGDIAEGYSVSREKKESFPLTVTSAQKNPTAFYLCASSIGRGAAKNIQYFGAGTRLSVL.

CDR3 amino acids: CASAISSGKYEQYF. In nucleotides, the CDR3 is TGTGCTAGTGCCATCTCTAGCGGCAAATACGAGCAGTACTTC. The chain recombines TRBV12-5 with TRBJ2-7; 7 nucleotides line up with TRBD2. CDR3 length: 14 residues. The junction had 10 bases not matched to a gene; V was cut back by 7 bases and J by 4 bases. The germline CDR1 and CDR2 sequences are LGHNT and FRNRAP.

The rearrangement joins TRBV7-2 to TRBJ2-1, with TRBD1 as a possible D gene (6 bases). Trimming pared 8 bases from V and 3 bases from J, leaving 14 bases between. Germline assignment: CDR1 SGHTA and CDR2 FQGNSA. The CDR3 covers 14 residues. In nucleotides, the CDR3 is TGTGCCAGCTCTACCGGGACAATCTACAATGAGCAGTTCTTC. This translates into CASSTGTIYNEQFF.

This clone was recorded once. The gene calls are TRBV5-5 and TRBJ1-5; D is undetermined. The CDR3 loop spans 16 amino acids. V lost 2 bases and J 0 bases, leaving 12 bases between the germline ends. Germline V gene data show CDR1 as SGHKS and CDR2 as YYEKEE (reference sequence). CDR3 sequence: CASSFSPSYSNQPQHF. The CDR3 region has the DNA TGTGCCAGCAGCTTCTCACCAAGTTATAGCAATCAGCCCCAGCATTTT.